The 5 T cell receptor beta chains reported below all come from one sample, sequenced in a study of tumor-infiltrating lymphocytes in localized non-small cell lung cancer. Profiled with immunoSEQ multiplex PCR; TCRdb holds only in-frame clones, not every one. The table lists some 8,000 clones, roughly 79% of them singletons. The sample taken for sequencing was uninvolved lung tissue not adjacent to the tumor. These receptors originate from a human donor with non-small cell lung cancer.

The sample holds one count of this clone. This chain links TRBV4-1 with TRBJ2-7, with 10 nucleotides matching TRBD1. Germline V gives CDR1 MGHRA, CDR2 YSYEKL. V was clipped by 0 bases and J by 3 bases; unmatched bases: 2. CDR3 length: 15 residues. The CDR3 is CASSQDRTGGYEQYF. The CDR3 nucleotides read TGCGCCAGCAGCCAAGATCGGACAGGGGGCTACGAGCAGTACTTC.

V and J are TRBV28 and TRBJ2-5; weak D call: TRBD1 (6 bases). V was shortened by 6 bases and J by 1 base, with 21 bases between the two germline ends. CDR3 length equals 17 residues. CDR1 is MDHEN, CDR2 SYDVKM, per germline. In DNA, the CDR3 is TGTGCCAGCAGCCGGGATGTCCAGGGGACCCTCCAAGAGACCCAGTACTTC. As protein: CASSRDVQGTLQETQYF. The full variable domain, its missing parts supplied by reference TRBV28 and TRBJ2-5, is DVKVTQSSRYLVKRTGEKVFLECVQDMDHENMFWYRQDPGLGLRLIYFSYDVKMKEKGDIPEGYSVSREKKERFSLILESASTNQTSMYLCASSRDVQGTLQETQYFGPGTRLLVL.

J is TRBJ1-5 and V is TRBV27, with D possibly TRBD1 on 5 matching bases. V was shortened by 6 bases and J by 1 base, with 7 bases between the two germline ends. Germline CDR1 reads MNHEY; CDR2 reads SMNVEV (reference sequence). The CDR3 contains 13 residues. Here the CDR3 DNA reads TGTGCCAGCAGCAGGGTAAGCAATCAGCCCCAGCATTTT. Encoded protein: CASSRVSNQPQHF.

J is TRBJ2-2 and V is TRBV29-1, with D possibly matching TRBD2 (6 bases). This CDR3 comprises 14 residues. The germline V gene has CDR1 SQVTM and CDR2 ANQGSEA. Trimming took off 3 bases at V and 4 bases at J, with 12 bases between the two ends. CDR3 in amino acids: CSVEEGEVTGELFF. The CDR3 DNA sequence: TGCAGCGTTGAGGAGGGAGAGGTCACCGGGGAGCTGTTTTTT.

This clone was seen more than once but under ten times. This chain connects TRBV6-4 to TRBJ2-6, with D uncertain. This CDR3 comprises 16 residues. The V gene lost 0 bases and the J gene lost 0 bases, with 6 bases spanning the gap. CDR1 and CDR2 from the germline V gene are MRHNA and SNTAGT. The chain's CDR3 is CASSDSTNSGANVLTF. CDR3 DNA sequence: TGTGCCAGCAGTGACTCGACAAACTCTGGGGCCAACGTCCTGACTTTC.